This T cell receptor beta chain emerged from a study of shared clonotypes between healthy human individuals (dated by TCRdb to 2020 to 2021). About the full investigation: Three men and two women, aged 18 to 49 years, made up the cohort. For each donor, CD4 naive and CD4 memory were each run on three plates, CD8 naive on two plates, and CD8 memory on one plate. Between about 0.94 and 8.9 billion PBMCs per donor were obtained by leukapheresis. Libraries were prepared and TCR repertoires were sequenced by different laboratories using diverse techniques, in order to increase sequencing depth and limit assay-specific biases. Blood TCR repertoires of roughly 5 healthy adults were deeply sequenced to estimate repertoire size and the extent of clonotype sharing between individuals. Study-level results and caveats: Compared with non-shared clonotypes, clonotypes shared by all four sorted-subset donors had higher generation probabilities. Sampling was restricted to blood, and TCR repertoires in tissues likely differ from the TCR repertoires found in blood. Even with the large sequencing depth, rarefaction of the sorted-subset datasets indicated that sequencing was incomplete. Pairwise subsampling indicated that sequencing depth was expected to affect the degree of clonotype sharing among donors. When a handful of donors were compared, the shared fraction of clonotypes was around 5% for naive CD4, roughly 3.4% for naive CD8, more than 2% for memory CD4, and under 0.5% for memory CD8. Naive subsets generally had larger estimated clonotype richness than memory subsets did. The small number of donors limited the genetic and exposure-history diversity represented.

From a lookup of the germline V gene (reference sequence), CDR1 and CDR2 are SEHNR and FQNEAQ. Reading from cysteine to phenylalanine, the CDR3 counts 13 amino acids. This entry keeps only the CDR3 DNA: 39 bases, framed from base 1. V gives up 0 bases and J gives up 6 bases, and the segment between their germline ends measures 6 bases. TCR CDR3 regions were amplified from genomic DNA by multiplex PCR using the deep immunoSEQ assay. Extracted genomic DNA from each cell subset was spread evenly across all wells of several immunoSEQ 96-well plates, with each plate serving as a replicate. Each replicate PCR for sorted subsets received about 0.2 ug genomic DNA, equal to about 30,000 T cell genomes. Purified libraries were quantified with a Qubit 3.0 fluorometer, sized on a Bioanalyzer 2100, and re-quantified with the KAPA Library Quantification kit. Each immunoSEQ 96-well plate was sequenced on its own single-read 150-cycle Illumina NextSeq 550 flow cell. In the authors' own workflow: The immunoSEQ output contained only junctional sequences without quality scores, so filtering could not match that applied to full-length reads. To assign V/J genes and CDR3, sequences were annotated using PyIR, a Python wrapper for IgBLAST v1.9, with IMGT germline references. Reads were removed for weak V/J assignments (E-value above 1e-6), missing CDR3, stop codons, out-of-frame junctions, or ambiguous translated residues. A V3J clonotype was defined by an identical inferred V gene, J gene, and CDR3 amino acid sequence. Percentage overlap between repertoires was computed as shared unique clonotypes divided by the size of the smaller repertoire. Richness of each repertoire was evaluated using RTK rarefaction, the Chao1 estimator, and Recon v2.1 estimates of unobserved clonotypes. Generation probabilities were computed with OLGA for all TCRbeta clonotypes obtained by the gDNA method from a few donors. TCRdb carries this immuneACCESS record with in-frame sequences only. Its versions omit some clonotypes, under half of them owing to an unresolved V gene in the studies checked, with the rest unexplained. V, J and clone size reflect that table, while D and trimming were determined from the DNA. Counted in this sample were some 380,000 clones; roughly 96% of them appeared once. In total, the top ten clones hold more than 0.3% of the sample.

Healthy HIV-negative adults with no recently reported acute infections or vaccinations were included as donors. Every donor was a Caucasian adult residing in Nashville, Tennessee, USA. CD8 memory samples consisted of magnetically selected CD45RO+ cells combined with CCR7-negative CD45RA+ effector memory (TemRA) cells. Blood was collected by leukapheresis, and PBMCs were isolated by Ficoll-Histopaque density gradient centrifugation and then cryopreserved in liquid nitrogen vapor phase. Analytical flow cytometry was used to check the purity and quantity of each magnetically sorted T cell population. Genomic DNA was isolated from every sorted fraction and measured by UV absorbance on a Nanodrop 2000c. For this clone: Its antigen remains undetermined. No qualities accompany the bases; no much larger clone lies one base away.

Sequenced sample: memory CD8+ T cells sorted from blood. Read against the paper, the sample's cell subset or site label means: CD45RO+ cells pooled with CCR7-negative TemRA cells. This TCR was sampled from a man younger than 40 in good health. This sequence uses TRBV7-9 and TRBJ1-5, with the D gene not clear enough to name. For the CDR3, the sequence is CASSLAPGQPQHF. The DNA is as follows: TGTGCCAGCAGCTTAGCCCCAGGTCAGCCCCAGCATTTT.